Shown below are 32 T cell receptor beta chains from a single sample sequenced in a study of Ad26.COV2.S vaccination and SARS-CoV-2 variants. The table came from immunoSEQ multiplex PCR; TCRdb's copy has only in-frame clones and leaves some out. The sample contains about 460,000 clones, about 88% of which appear only once. Specified treatment: around 19 received Ad26.COV2.S at low or high dose, single or two shots; several received placebo; per-sample allocation not given. Day 63 following the first vaccine or placebo injection was when the samples were taken. The sample consisted of peripheral blood, taken in a trial of Ad26.COV2.S vaccine versus placebo. These receptors all come from a person aged 18 to 59 who received the Ad26.COV2.S COVID-19 vaccine or a placebo.

V and J are TRBV7-8 and TRBJ2-7; D unclear. V was shortened by 3 bases and J by 3 bases, with 9 bases between the two germline ends. Germline V gives CDR1 SGHVS, CDR2 FQNEAQ. This CDR3 region has 13 residues. The CDR3, as DNA: TGTGCCAGCAGCTTGAACCACGGCTACGAGCAGTACTTC. The encoded protein is CASSLNHGYEQYF.

V gene TRBV5-1 combines with J gene TRBJ1-4; D may be TRBD1 (5 bases). This CDR3 has 16 residues. Germline loops: CDR1 SGHRS, CDR2 YFSETQ. Trimming stripped 4 bases from V and 2 bases from J, with 15 bases between. CDR3 in amino acids: CASSPGGTATNEKLFF. In DNA form, the CDR3 reads TGCGCCAGCAGCCCCGGTGGGACGGCTACTAATGAAAAACTGTTTTTT.

The rearrangement joins TRBV5-4 to TRBJ2-1; no reliable D call. In germline, CDR1 is SGHNT, CDR2 YYREEE (reference sequence). CDR3 size: 11 residues. V gave up 2 bases and J gave up 8 bases, with 5 bases separating them. The CDR3 loop is CASSLVDEQFF. CDR3 bases: TGTGCCAGCAGCTTAGTCGATGAGCAGTTCTTC.

The chain links TRBV9 to TRBJ2-7; tentative D call: TRBD2 (5 bases). V was cut by 4 bases and J by 3 bases, with 8 bases left in between. The CDR3 spans 12 residues. CDR1 and CDR2 (germline): SGDLS, YYNGEE. The CDR3 loop is CASSPGDYEQYF. The DNA of the CDR3 is TGTGCCAGCAGCCCCGGGGACTACGAGCAGTACTTC.

This clone was observed once. The chain carries TRBV9 and TRBJ1-1; 7 nucleotides match TRBD1. Germline loops: CDR1 SGDLS, CDR2 YYNGEE. Trimming cost V 0 bases and J 1 base; bases outside gene matches: 3. The CDR3 length is 15 residues. This chain's CDR3 is CASSVGAGGNTEAFF. CDR3 nucleotide sequence: TGTGCCAGCAGCGTAGGGGCAGGGGGGAACACTGAAGCTTTCTTT.

The chain's CDR3 is CASRPDREWWATEAFF. The CDR3 nucleotides are TGTGCCAGCAGGCCCGACAGGGAATGGTGGGCCACTGAAGCTTTCTTT. This chain links TRBV28 with TRBJ1-1, with 7 bases matching TRBD1. CDR3 length equals 16 residues. Germline CDR1 MDHEN, CDR2 SYDVKM. The J segment lost 4 bases and the V segment lost 6 bases, leaving 14 bases of the junction unmatched.

The CDR3 sequence: CATSEPGQGMSFF. In nucleotides, the CDR3 is TGTGCCACCAGTGAACCCGGACAGGGGATGTCTTTCTTT. The chain couples TRBV24-1 to TRBJ1-1; TRBD1 matches 9 bases. Germline V gene sequence: CDR1 KGHDR, CDR2 SFDVKD. There are 13 residues in the CDR3. With V trimmed by 4 bases and J by 12 bases, 8 bases remained unmatched.

This chain joins TRBV28 and TRBJ1-2; no clear D gene. V was trimmed by 5 bases and J by 4 bases, leaving 17 bases between them. Germline lookup yields CDR1 MDHEN and CDR2 SYDVKM. There are 15 residues in the CDR3. In nucleotides, the CDR3 is TGTGCCAGCAGTCTCCGGGCTAAAGGAACCTATGGCTACACCTTC. This sequence encodes CASSLRAKGTYGYTF.

The chain combines TRBV25-1 with TRBJ1-2, with TRBD1 matching 7 bases. Germline-derived CDR1 and CDR2 are MGHDK and SYGVNS. This CDR3 is 15 amino acids long. The V segment lost 8 bases and the J segment 4 bases; nucleotides outside the gene matches: 13. CDR3 sequence (DNA): TGTGCCAGCCTGGGCCTCGCAGGGGGGGTCTATGGCTACACCTTC. Protein sequence: CASLGLAGGVYGYTF.

The CDR3 DNA reads TGCGCCAGCAGCTTGGTCGGACTAGCGGCAGTATCGTTCTCCTACAATGAGCAGTTCTTC. The encoded protein is CASSLVGLAAVSFSYNEQFF. The chain is built from TRBV5-1 and TRBJ2-1, with 10 bases lining up with TRBD2. This CDR3 is built from 20 residues. Germline V lookup: CDR1 SGHRS, CDR2 YFSETQ. Losses at the gene ends were 0 bases for V and 0 bases for J; bases not matched to a gene: 12.

This chain uses TRBV7-9 with TRBJ2-7; D tentatively fits TRBD1 or TRBD2 (6 bases each). Germline loops: CDR1 SEHNR, CDR2 FQNEAQ (reference sequence). Trimming took 2 bases from V and 5 from J, leaving 10 bases between them. The CDR3 covers 13 residues. As DNA, the CDR3 is TGTGCCAGCAGCTTATCGGGGGCCCACGAGCAGTACTTC. It codes for CASSLSGAHEQYF.

J is TRBJ1-2 and V is TRBV5-1; no clear D gene. The germline CDR1 and CDR2 sequences are SGHRS and YFSETQ. Between the trimmed V and J ends, which lost 1 base and 7 bases, there was a span of 11 bases. CDR3 length equals 13 residues. CDR3 protein: CASSLQASGGYTF. CDR3 bases: TGCGCCAGCAGCTTGCAGGCATCGGGTGGCTACACCTTC.

This rearrangement joins TRBV9 to TRBJ1-3; the D gene is possibly TRBD1 (6 bases). This CDR3 has 17 amino acids. The germline V gene has CDR1 SGDLS and CDR2 YYNGEE. Trimming removed 2 bases at V and 0 bases at J, with 15 bases between. CDR3 region: CASSVSLDSRSGNTIYF. The CDR3 DNA reads as TGTGCCAGCAGCGTCAGTCTGGACAGTCGCTCTGGAAACACCATATATTTT.

CDR3 sequence reads: CASSFRGSNQPQHF. CDR3 nucleotide sequence: TGTGCCAGCAGTTTTAGGGGTAGCAATCAGCCCCAGCATTTT. The chain has TRBV28 and TRBJ1-5, with a possible D match to TRBD1 (5 bases). The CDR3 runs to 14 residues. CDR1 and CDR2 (germline): MDHEN, SYDVKM. The V and J ends lost 3 bases and 0 bases respectively, with 6 bases between them.

This clone was counted once. The chain uses TRBV4-3 and TRBJ1-4; D is unresolved. This CDR3 contains 13 residues. V lost 0 bases to trimming and J lost 7 bases, with 6 bases between them. The V gene's germline CDR1 is LGHNA and CDR2 YSLEER. CDR3 amino acids: CASSQETGEKLFF. The DNA for the CDR3 is TGCGCCAGCAGCCAAGAGACGGGTGAAAAACTGTTTTTT.

V gene TRBV4-1 combines with J gene TRBJ2-1; 14 bases agree with TRBD2. Germline V lookup: CDR1 MGHRA, CDR2 YSYEKL. The CDR3 loop spans 19 amino acids. Unmatched junction bases numbered 15, after V lost 4 bases and J lost 7 bases. Here the CDR3 reads CASSPLLKRTSGGMNEQFF. CDR3 DNA: TGCGCCAGCAGCCCATTGTTGAAGAGGACTAGCGGGGGGATGAATGAGCAGTTCTTC.

The count of this clone is one. This chain links TRBV14 with TRBJ2-7, with TRBD2 identical over 13 bases. Losses at the gene ends were 0 bases for V and 6 bases for J; bases not matched to a gene: 11. In germline, CDR1 is SGHDN, CDR2 FVKESK. The CDR3 is made up of 18 amino acids. The CDR3 DNA reads as TGTGCCAGCAGCCAAGATAAACTAGCGGGAGGGCGCGGATCCGAGCAGTACTTC. It yields the protein CASSQDKLAGGRGSEQYF.

This chain joins TRBV15 and TRBJ2-1; TRBD1 or TRBD2 may be the D gene (6 bases each). CDR3 size: 13 residues. Per germline, CDR1 LNHNV and CDR2 YYDKDF (reference sequence). The V and J ends lost 5 bases and 8 bases respectively, with 13 bases between them. CDR3 nucleotide sequence: TGTGCCACCAGCTTCCAGGGGAGGCATGAGCAGTTCTTC. It encodes CATSFQGRHEQFF.

This sequence joins TRBV25-1 and TRBJ2-4, with D perhaps matching TRBD1 (6 bases). V shed 4 bases and J shed 1 base, with 11 bases lying between them. Looked up from germline, CDR1 is MGHDK and CDR2 is SYGVNS. CDR3 size: 15 residues. CDR3 loop: CASSGGTGAKNIQYF. CDR3 bases: TGTGCCAGCAGTGGGGGAACAGGGGCCAAAAACATTCAGTACTTC.

J is TRBJ2-1 and V is TRBV4-1; 7 positions match TRBD2. V shed 1 base and J 0 bases; nucleotides not matched to a gene: 0. The CDR3 sequence is 15 residues long. CDR1 is MGHRA, CDR2 YSYEKL, per germline. The CDR3 sequence is CASSQGTSSYNEQFF. DNA of the CDR3: TGCGCCAGCAGCCAAGGGACTAGCTCCTACAATGAGCAGTTCTTC.

This chain connects TRBV6-4 to TRBJ2-7; no reliable D call. The CDR3 contains 13 residues. Germline V gives CDR1 MRHNA, CDR2 SNTAGT. Trimming pared 0 bases from V and 0 bases from J, leaving 3 bases between. CDR3 protein: CASSDSSSYEQYF. CDR3 sequence (DNA): TGTGCCAGCAGTGACTCAAGCTCCTACGAGCAGTACTTC.

The chain recombines TRBV28 with TRBJ1-3; D is undetermined. Germline CDR1 reads MDHEN; CDR2 reads SYDVKM. The CDR3 is made up of 14 amino acids. V was pared by 3 bases and J by 8 bases, with 14 bases between. This CDR3 is CASSFFTAGDTIYF. In DNA, the CDR3 is TGTGCCAGCAGTTTTTTCACCGCCGGGGACACCATATATTTT.

This sequence joins TRBV14 and TRBJ2-7; 10 bases match TRBD2. CDR3 length: 13 residues. Germline V gene sequence: CDR1 SGHDN, CDR2 FVKESK. With V trimmed by 5 bases and J by 6 bases, 4 bases remained unmatched. DNA of the CDR3: TGTGCCAGCAGCGTGCTAGCGGGAGTCGAGCAGTACTTC. Its translation: CASSVLAGVEQYF.

About this clone itself: The same CDR3 arises from other DNA sequences in this sample as well. This sequence joins TRBV28 and TRBJ2-5, with D unclear. This CDR3 spans 11 amino acids. The germline CDR1 and CDR2 sequences are MDHEN and SYDVKM. V lost 2 bases and J 5 bases, leaving 3 bases between the germline ends. CDR3 protein: CASSLTETQYF. The DNA of the CDR3 is TGTGCCAGCAGTTTAACCGAGACCCAGTACTTC.

This clone was counted ten times or more. The chain uses TRBV3-1 (or the pseudogene TRBV3-2) and TRBJ2-1, with 12 bases aligning to TRBD2. The germline V gene has CDR1 LGHDT and CDR2 YNNKEL (reference sequence). With V trimmed by 2 bases and J by 7 bases, 6 bases remained unmatched. The CDR3 consists of 16 residues. CDR3 sequence reads: CASSQRLAGVWNEQFF. The CDR3 nucleotides are TGTGCCAGCAGCCAAAGACTAGCGGGAGTCTGGAATGAGCAGTTCTTC.

This sequence joins TRBV3-1 (or the pseudogene TRBV3-2) and TRBJ2-7; no reliable D call. Germline V CDR1 and CDR2: LGHDT, YNNKEL (reference sequence). V was pared by 4 bases and J by 4 bases, with 20 bases between. This CDR3 is 16 amino acids long. In DNA, the CDR3 is TGTGCCAGCAGCCCGACTTCCCCTCCAGGAAAATACGAGCAGTACTTC. This gives the protein CASSPTSPPGKYEQYF.

The V gene is TRBV4-1, the J gene TRBJ1-4, with D possibly being TRBD1 (6 bases). This CDR3 region has 15 residues. Per the germline V gene, CDR1 is MGHRA and CDR2 is YSYEKL. V lost 6 bases to trimming and J lost 6 bases, with 17 bases between them. CDR3: CASRPSGQRHEKLFF. The CDR3, as DNA: TGCGCCAGCAGACCATCGGGACAACGGCATGAAAAACTGTTTTTT.

Here the CDR3 reads CASSRDNTEAFF. CDR3 DNA sequence: TGTGCCAGCAGCAGAGACAACACTGAAGCTTTCTTT. The chain recombines TRBV5-4 with TRBJ1-1; D remains unclear. Trimming removed 4 bases from V and 2 bases from J, with 6 bases in between. Germline V lookup: CDR1 SGHNT, CDR2 YYREEE (reference sequence). This CDR3 spans 12 amino acids.

This clone was seen just once. The chain links TRBV13 to TRBJ2-7; perhaps TRBD1 as D (6 bases). The CDR3 extends over 14 amino acids. The germline V and J ends were trimmed by 5 bases and 2 bases, with 13 bases remaining between them. Germline V gene data show CDR1 as PRHDT and CDR2 as FYEKMQ (reference sequence). In nucleotides, the CDR3 is TGTGCCAGCAGCCGCGGACAGTTTCCCTACGAGCAGTACTTC. Translated: CASSRGQFPYEQYF.

The V gene is TRBV4-3, the J gene TRBJ2-1; 11 positions match TRBD1. Germline loops: CDR1 LGHNA, CDR2 YSLEER. CDR3 length equals 16 residues. The trim removed 3 bases at V and 9 bases at J, leaving 10 bases unmatched. CDR3 sequence: CASSHVWDRGIGEQFF. The DNA of the CDR3 is TGCGCCAGCAGCCATGTCTGGGACAGGGGGATCGGTGAGCAGTTCTTC.

This clone was seen once. The V and J genes are TRBV12-5 and TRBJ2-3, with TRBD2 matching 9 bases. V lost 3 bases, J lost 1 base, and 8 bases stayed unmatched. The germline V gene has CDR1 LGHNT and CDR2 FRNRAP. The CDR3 runs 17 residues. The CDR3 region is CASGFSRSGSGTDTQYF. The DNA of the CDR3 is TGTGCTAGTGGTTTCTCCCGTAGCGGGAGTGGCACAGATACGCAGTATTTT. Full variable domain (rest looked up from reference TRBV12-5 and TRBJ2-3): DARVTQTPRHKVTEMGQEVTMRCQPILGHNTVFWYRQTMMQGLELLAYFRNRAPLDDSGMPKDRFSAEMPDATLATLKIQPSEPRDSAVYFCASGFSRSGSGTDTQYFGPGTRLTVL.

This clone is a singleton in its sample. V usage is TRBV29-1 and J usage is TRBJ2-3; the D is unclear. The CDR3 is 14 amino acids. V was trimmed by 4 bases and J by 0 bases, leaving 11 bases between them. Germline V CDR1 and CDR2: SQVTM, ANQGSEA. The CDR3 protein is CSVGAGTSTDTQYF. CDR3 coding DNA: TGCAGCGTTGGGGCAGGAACTAGCACAGATACGCAGTATTTT.